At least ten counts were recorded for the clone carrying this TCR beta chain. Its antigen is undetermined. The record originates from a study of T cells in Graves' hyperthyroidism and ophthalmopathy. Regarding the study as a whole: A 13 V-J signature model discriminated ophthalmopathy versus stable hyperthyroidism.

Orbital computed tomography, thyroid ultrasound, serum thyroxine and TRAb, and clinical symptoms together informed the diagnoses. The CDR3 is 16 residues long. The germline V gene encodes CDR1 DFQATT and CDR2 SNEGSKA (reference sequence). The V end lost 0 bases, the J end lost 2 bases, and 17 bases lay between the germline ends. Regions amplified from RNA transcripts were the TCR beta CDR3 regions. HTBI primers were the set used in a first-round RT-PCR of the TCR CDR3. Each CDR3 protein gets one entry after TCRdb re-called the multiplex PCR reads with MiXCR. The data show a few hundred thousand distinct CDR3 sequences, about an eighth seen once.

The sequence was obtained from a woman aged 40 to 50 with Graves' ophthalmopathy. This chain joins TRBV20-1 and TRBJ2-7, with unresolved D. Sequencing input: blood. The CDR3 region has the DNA TGCAGTGCTAGAGATTTTGAGAGGTCCCAACCCTACGAGCAGTACTTC. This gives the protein CSARDFERSQPYEQYF.